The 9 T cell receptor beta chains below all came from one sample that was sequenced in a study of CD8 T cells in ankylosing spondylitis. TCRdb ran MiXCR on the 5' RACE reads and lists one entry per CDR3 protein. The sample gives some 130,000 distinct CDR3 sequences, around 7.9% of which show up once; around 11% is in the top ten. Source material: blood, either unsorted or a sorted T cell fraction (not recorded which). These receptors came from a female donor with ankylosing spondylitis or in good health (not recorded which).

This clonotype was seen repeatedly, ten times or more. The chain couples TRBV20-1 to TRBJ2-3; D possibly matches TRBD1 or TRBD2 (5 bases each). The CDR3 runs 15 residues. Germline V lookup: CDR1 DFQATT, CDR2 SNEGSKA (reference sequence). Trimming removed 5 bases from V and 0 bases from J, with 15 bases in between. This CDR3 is CSAESWDASTDTQYF. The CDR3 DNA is TGCAGTGCTGAGTCGTGGGACGCTAGCACAGATACGCAGTATTTT.

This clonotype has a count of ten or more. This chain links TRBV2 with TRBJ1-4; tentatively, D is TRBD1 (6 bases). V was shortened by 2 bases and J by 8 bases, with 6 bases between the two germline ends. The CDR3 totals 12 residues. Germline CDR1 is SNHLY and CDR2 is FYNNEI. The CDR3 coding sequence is TGTGCCAGCAGTGAACAGGGGGAAAAACTGTTTTTT. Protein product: CASSEQGEKLFF.

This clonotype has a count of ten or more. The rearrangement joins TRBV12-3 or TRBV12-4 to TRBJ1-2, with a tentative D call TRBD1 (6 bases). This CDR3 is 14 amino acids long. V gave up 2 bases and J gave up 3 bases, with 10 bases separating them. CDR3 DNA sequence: TGTGCCAGCAGTTTAATGGGGGCAGACTATGGCTACACCTTC. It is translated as CASSLMGADYGYTF.

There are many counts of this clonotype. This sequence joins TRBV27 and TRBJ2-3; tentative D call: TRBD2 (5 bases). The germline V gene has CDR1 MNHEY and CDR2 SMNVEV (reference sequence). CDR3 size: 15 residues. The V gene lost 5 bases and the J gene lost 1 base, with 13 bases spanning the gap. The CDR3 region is CASSILSGGTDTQYF. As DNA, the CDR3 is TGTGCCAGCAGTATACTTTCCGGGGGCACAGATACGCAGTATTTT.

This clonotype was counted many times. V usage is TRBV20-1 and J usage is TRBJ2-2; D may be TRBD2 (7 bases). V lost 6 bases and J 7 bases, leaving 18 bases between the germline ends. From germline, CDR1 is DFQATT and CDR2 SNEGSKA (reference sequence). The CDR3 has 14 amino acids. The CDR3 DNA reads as TGCAGTGCAGCCCGGGGGGCGCAGGGCGGGGAGCTGTTTTTT. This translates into CSAARGAQGGELFF.

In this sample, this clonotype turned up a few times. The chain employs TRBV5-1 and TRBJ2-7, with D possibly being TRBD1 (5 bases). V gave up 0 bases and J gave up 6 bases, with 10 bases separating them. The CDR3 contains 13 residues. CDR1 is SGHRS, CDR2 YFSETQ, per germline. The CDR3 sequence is CASSLETGGEQYF. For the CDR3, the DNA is TGCGCCAGCAGCTTGGAAACAGGCGGCGAGCAGTACTTC.

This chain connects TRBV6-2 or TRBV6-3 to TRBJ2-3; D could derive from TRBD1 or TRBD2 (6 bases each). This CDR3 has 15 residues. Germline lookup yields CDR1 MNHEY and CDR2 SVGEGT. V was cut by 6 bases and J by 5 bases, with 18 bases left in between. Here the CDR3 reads CASRSWGASGDTQYF. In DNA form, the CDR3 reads TGTGCCAGCAGATCCTGGGGGGCCTCCGGAGATACGCAGTATTTT.

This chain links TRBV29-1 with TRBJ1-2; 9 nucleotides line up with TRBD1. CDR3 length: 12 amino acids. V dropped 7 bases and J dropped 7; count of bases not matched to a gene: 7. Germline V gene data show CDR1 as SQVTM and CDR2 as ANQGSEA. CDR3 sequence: CSDWTGAGGYTF. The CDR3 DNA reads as TGCAGCGACTGGACAGGGGCCGGTGGCTACACCTTC.

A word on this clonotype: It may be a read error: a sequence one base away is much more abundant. Here the CDR3 DNA reads TGTGCCAGCAGATTGGGGGCGAGGGAGACCCAGTACTTC. It specifies CASRLGARETQYF. The chain joins TRBV7-9 to TRBJ2-5, with a weak D call TRBD1 (6 bases). From germline, CDR1 is SEHNR and CDR2 FQNEAQ (reference sequence). The CDR3 runs to 13 residues. Trimming removed 6 bases from V and 5 bases from J, with 13 bases in between.